A single sample gave rise to the 21 T cell receptor beta chains below, sequenced in a study of cytomegalovirus exposure and HLA in healthy donors. PCR primers comprised 60 Vbeta and 13 Jbeta primers. The table came from immunoSEQ multiplex PCR; TCRdb's copy has only in-frame clones and leaves some out. The sample contains around 99,000 clones, around 73% of which appear only once. The specimen was PBMCs. Receptor source: a man between 25 and 39 years old in good health and CMV-seronegative.

With regard to this clone: The junction does not match germline at one end; this may be a read error. The rearrangement uses TRBV2 and TRBJ2-3, with D maybe TRBD1 (6 bases). Germline V lookup: CDR1 SNHLY, CDR2 FYNNEI. The CDR3 loop spans 14 amino acids. CDR3 residues: CARDGRGFGRYAVF. In DNA form, the CDR3 reads TGTGCCAGGGATGGCAGGGGCTTTGGGAGATACGCAGTATTT.

This chain links TRBV28 with TRBJ2-1, with no clear D. The CDR3 loop spans 14 amino acids. CDR1 is MDHEN, CDR2 SYDVKM, per germline. Trimming took 3 bases from V and 4 from J, leaving 10 bases between them. The CDR3 protein is CASSLISEYNEQFF. The DNA of the CDR3 is TGTGCCAGCAGTTTGATCAGCGAGTACAATGAGCAGTTCTTC.

The rearrangement uses TRBV5-6 and TRBJ1-6; the D gene is possibly TRBD1 (5 bases). The length of the CDR3 is 15 residues. Trimming cost V 5 bases and J 6 bases, with 15 bases left between them. The germline V gene has CDR1 SGHDT and CDR2 YYEEEE. The CDR3 here is CASRRAQEFNSPLHF. The CDR3 DNA reads as TGTGCCAGCAGACGAGCACAGGAATTTAATTCACCCCTCCACTTT. The full variable domain, rest sourced from reference TRBV5-6 and TRBJ1-6, is DAGVTQSPTHLIKTRGQQVTLRCSPKSGHDTVSWYQQALGQGPQFIFQYYEEEERQRGNFPDRFSGHQFPNYSSELNVNALLLGDSALYLCASRRAQEFNSPLHFGNGTRLTVT.

This clone appeared a single time. This sequence joins TRBV5-1 and TRBJ1-1; no definite D call. The germline gives CDR1 SGHRS, CDR2 YFSETQ. Trimming left V 3 bases short and J 2 bases short, with 11 bases between. The CDR3 is made up of 14 amino acids. The CDR3 reads CASSYVADNTEAFF. CDR3 bases: TGCGCCAGCAGCTATGTCGCAGATAACACTGAAGCTTTCTTT.

This chain links TRBV6-5 with TRBJ2-7, with 11 bases lining up with TRBD1. V lost 7 bases, J lost 5 bases, and 10 bases stayed unmatched. Germline assignment: CDR1 MNHEY and CDR2 SVGAGI. The CDR3 is 15 amino acids. The CDR3 nucleotides are TGTGCCAGCACCGACCCGGACAGGGGGCTGCACGAGCAGTACTTC. This sequence encodes CASTDPDRGLHEQYF.

This chain joins TRBV28 and TRBJ2-1; TRBD2 agrees at 13 bases. V lost 3 bases to trimming and J lost 9 bases; unmatched junction nucleotides: 11. The CDR3 covers 17 residues. Germline values: CDR1 MDHEN, CDR2 SYDVKM. The CDR3 region is CASSFVLTSGGAVEQFF. The DNA for the CDR3 is TGTGCCAGCAGTTTCGTCCTAACTAGCGGGGGGGCGGTTGAGCAGTTCTTC. Complete variable domain (other parts from reference TRBV28 and TRBJ2-1): DVKVTQSSRYLVKRTGEKVFLECVQDMDHENMFWYRQDPGLGLRLIYFSYDVKMKEKGDIPEGYSVSREKKERFSLILESASTNQTSMYLCASSFVLTSGGAVEQFFGPGTRLTVL.

The rearrangement joins TRBV4-1 to TRBJ2-1; TRBD2 matches 7 bases. The CDR3 covers 19 residues. Germline CDR1 and CDR2: MGHRA and YSYEKL. The J segment lost 0 bases and the V segment lost 1 base, leaving 12 bases of the junction unmatched. CDR3 nucleotides: TGCGCCAGCAGCCAAGCTTCCCGGGAAGCGGGAAGCTCCTACAATGAGCAGTTCTTC. Translating gives CASSQASREAGSSYNEQFF.

The J gene is TRBJ2-6, the V gene TRBV11-2; D gene ambiguous. The CDR3 is made up of 15 amino acids. The V end lost 5 bases, the J end lost 0 bases, and 8 bases lay between the germline ends. From germline, CDR1 is SGHAT and CDR2 FQNNGV. In DNA, the CDR3 is TGTGCCAGCAGCATCTTACTCTCTGGGGCCAACGTCCTGACTTTC. As protein: CASSILLSGANVLTF.

The chain is built from TRBV18 and TRBJ2-1; no clear D gene. This CDR3 comprises 13 residues. Germline values: CDR1 KGHSH, CDR2 LQKENI. Trimming took 2 bases from V and 5 from J, leaving 7 bases between them. The CDR3 protein is CASSPSRDNEQFF. Written as DNA, the CDR3 is TGTGCCAGCTCACCATCTCGGGACAATGAGCAGTTCTTC.

J is TRBJ2-3 and V is TRBV5-5; 10 nucleotides line up with TRBD2. The CDR3 has 15 residues. V trimming: 5 bases; J trimming: 4 bases; junction bases outside the gene matches: 7. CDR1 is SGHKS, CDR2 YYEKEE, per germline (reference sequence). The CDR3 DNA reads TGTGCCAGCAGGTCCGCTAGCGGGAGCTCAGATACGCAGTATTTT. Translating gives CASRSASGSSDTQYF. Combining the CDR3 with reference TRBV5-5 and TRBJ2-3 gives the whole variable domain DAGVTQSPTHLIKTRGQQVTLRCSPISGHKSVSWYQQVLGQGPQFIFQYYEKEERGRGNFPDRFSARQFPNYSSELNVNALLLGDSALYLCASRSASGSSDTQYFGPGTRLTVL.

This clone was counted a few times. V is TRBV5-1 and J is TRBJ1-6; TRBD1 agrees at 7 bases. Trimming cost V 3 bases and J 9 bases; bases outside gene matches: 12. CDR1 is SGHRS and CDR2 is YFSETQ in the germline V gene. The CDR3 sequence is 16 residues long. In DNA, the CDR3 is TGCGCCAGCAGCTCGTCCCGGGAGGGGGCGAGTTCACCCCTCCACTTT. It codes for CASSSSREGASSPLHF.

The chain links TRBV30 to TRBJ1-5; D possibly corresponds to TRBD1 (5 bases). V gave up 5 bases and J gave up 3 bases, with 8 bases separating them. The CDR3 sequence is 12 residues long. Germline CDR1 GTSNPN, CDR2 SVGIG (reference sequence). The CDR3 region is CAWATDNQPQHF. In DNA, the CDR3 is TGTGCCTGGGCGACAGACAATCAGCCCCAGCATTTT.

The gene calls are TRBV19 and TRBJ2-5, with a tentative D call TRBD2 (6 bases). The CDR3 covers 15 residues. CDR1 is LNHDA and CDR2 is SQIVND in the germline V gene (reference sequence). V lost 3 bases and J lost 5, with 16 bases in between. DNA for the CDR3: TGTGCCAGTAGTATTATGGCGGGACGTCGGGAGACCCAGTACTTC. Translated: CASSIMAGRRETQYF.

DNA for the CDR3: TGTGCCAGCCGGGACTTTTATAATGAAAAACTGTTTTTT. Translation: CASRDFYNEKLFF. The genes are TRBV27 and TRBJ1-4, with D perhaps matching TRBD1 (5 bases). This CDR3 has 13 amino acids. Trimming stripped 8 bases from V and 4 bases from J, with 11 bases between. CDR1 is MNHEY and CDR2 is SMNVEV in the germline V gene (reference sequence).

This chain connects TRBV7-9 to TRBJ2-1; 9 positions match TRBD2. Per germline, CDR1 SEHNR and CDR2 FQNEAQ (reference sequence). V shed 5 bases and J 4 bases; nucleotides not matched to a gene: 9. This CDR3 contains 16 residues. CDR3 DNA sequence: TGTGCCAGCAGCGCTCAGACTAGCGGTTCTTACAATGAGCAGTTCTTC. Its protein product is CASSAQTSGSYNEQFF.

CDR3 sequence: CASSISYRSSGNTIYF. The DNA for the CDR3 is TGTGCCAGCAGCATATCCTACAGGAGCTCTGGAAACACCATATATTTT. This chain uses TRBV9 with TRBJ1-3; TRBD1 might be the D (5 bases). CDR3 length: 16 residues. Per germline, CDR1 SGDLS and CDR2 YYNGEE. V shed 4 bases and J shed 0 bases, with 14 bases lying between them.

The rearrangement uses TRBV6-6 and TRBJ2-3, with 9 bases lining up with TRBD2. This CDR3 is built from 15 residues. From germline, CDR1 is MNHNY and CDR2 SVGAGI (reference sequence). V lost 4 bases and J lost 0; bases outside the gene matches: 2. As DNA, the CDR3 is TGTGCCAGCAGTTGGGCGGGGGGGAGCACAGATACGCAGTATTTT. Its translation: CASSWAGGSTDTQYF.

V usage is TRBV6-5 and J usage is TRBJ1-1; D possibly corresponds to TRBD1 (6 bases). Trimming stripped 6 bases from V and 0 bases from J, with 14 bases between. The germline gives CDR1 MNHEY, CDR2 SVGAGI. The CDR3 is 15 amino acids. This CDR3 is CASRLQGVMNTEAFF. CDR3 nucleotide sequence: TGTGCCAGCAGGCTACAGGGAGTGATGAACACTGAAGCTTTCTTT.

The CDR3 spells CASYTGATNEKLFF. In DNA form, the CDR3 reads TGTGCCAGCTACACAGGGGCAACTAATGAAAAACTGTTTTTT. V is TRBV28 and J is TRBJ1-4; 7 bases line up with TRBD1. V shed 8 bases, J shed 0 bases, and the junction held 3 bases outside the gene matches. The CDR3 loop spans 14 amino acids. CDR1 and CDR2 from the germline V gene are MDHEN and SYDVKM.

A word on this clone: Other DNA sequences of this sample code for an identical CDR3. The genes are TRBV10-3 and TRBJ2-5; TRBD1 is a possible D gene (6 bases). The CDR3 is 13 amino acids. Per the germline V gene, CDR1 is ENHRY and CDR2 is SYGVKD. Trimming removed 9 bases from V and 2 bases from J, with 13 bases in between. The CDR3 DNA is TGTGCCATTCGGGACACCATGCAAGAGACCCAGTACTTC. Translation: CAIRDTMQETQYF.

This chain links TRBV2 with TRBJ2-5; D is uncertain. Trimming cost V 5 bases and J 9 bases, with 7 bases left between them. CDR1 is SNHLY and CDR2 is FYNNEI in the germline V gene. The CDR3 runs 10 residues. CDR3 amino acids: CASSMESQYF. The CDR3 region has the DNA TGTGCCAGCAGTATGGAGTCCCAGTACTTC.